This TCR beta chain is drawn from a study of human CD8 memory T cell subsets. Production of TCR beta libraries used UMI-labeled 5' RACE as the method. After re-calling the 5' RACE reads, TCRdb lists one entry per CDR3 protein, DNA absent. The listing records about 17,000 distinct CDR3 sequences. Study results and limitations: By Chao1 estimates, precursor exhausted T cells appeared less diverse than stem-like memory T cells. Minimally overlapping with each other were the repertoires of precursor exhausted and stem-like memory T cells.

The CDR3 is made up of 16 amino acids. Germline V gives CDR1 SGDLS, CDR2 YYNGEE. About this clonotype itself: Its specificity is unknown.

Phenotypically, stem-like memory CD8+ T cells (TSTEM) were characterized as CCR7+ PD-1- TIGIT-. The sequence came from a human donor in good health. The rearrangement uses TRBV9 and TRBJ2-4; no DNA is available, so the TRBD1 call from TCRdb remains unchecked. Specimen: CD8+ stem-like memory T cells (TSCM and TCM) sorted from PBMCs. Subset given: stem-like memory CD8 T cells (TSTEM), CCR7+ PD-1- TIGIT-. The CDR3 loop reads CASSAPETGPKNIQYF.